These T cell receptor beta chains were read from a single sample in a study of T cells expressing NK-cell markers. TCRdb reprocessed the 5' RACE reads, keeping one entry per CDR3 protein, no DNA. Here the sample table reports over 150,000 distinct CDR3 sequences. Sequencing was carried out using blood T cells: a sorted CD56 or NKG2C T cell subset, CD4+ or CD8+ T cells, or bulk PBMC T cells (not recorded which). Receptors originate from a man aged 18 to 69 in good health. CDR3s include the opening cysteine and the closing phenylalanine or tryptophan.

TRBJ2-6,TRBV28,CASSLQGAGLGANVLTF
TRBJ1-5,TRBV12-5,CASGLEGGSQPQHF
TRBJ2-1,TRBV7-9,CASSPPTFHEQFF
TRBJ1-2,TRBV21-1,CASSRFVKGSELYGYTF
TRBJ2-5,TRBV11-2,CASSTGATTETQYF
TRBJ2-5,TRBV4-1,CASSQAVRTAQETQYF
TRBJ1-1,TRBV2,CASSPHRGWWTEAFF
TRBJ2-7,TRBV4-1,CASSQDYPEAGGFFYEQYF
TRBJ2-5,TRBV29-1,CSVDGRPMTQYF
TRBJ1-1,TRBV5-6,CASSLSGSDTEAFF
TRBJ2-1,TRBV18,CASSPPTGPYNEQFF
TRBJ2-7,TRBV12-3/TRBV12-4,CASSSPSGGAYEQYF
TRBJ1-1,TRBV7-3,CASSHQGDGNTEAFF
TRBJ1-1,TRBV19,CASGTGVAHTEAFF
TRBJ2-2,TRBV3-1,CASSQGPTGELFF
TRBJ2-1,TRBV14,CASSPLIGYNEQFF
TRBJ2-1,TRBV6-2/TRBV6-3,CASSYGVRNEQFF
TRBJ2-5,TRBV27,CASSLYLGVGGQETQYF
TRBJ2-2,TRBV6-5,CASSYSSSGGSTGELFF
TRBJ2-3,TRBV20-1,CSARRRGDTDTQYF
TRBJ1-2,TRBV2,CASAEGALDGYTF
TRBJ1-2,TRBV6-1,CASSEAEDRNYGYTF
TRBJ2-2,TRBV7-3,CASSLYDSGGTGELFF
TRBJ2-3,TRBV7-9,CASSRDKTTDTQYF
TRBJ2-7,TRBV5-6,CASSISPQGLNYEQYF
TRBJ1-1,TRBV3-1,CASSQVQKEGAFF
TRBJ2-1,TRBV9,CASSADTGTSGGPYNEQFF
TRBJ2-7,TRBV25-1,CASSDIRTADVEQYF
TRBJ1-6,TRBV20-1,CSAPTEAVNSPLHF
TRBJ2-2,TRBV28,CASSSENRENTGELFF
TRBJ2-7,TRBV27,CASSYAGMAYEQYF
TRBJ2-7,TRBV5-5,CASSSKGTRTYEQYF
TRBJ2-1,TRBV4-2,CASSQGLGNEQFF
TRBJ1-2,TRBV20-1,CSARDRGRGPGNYGYTF
TRBJ2-1,TRBV5-4,CASSLGGPSDEQFF
TRBJ2-7,TRBV13,CASSMTTGGSFEQYF
TRBJ1-2,TRBV14,CASRDIGDMGYTF
TRBJ2-1,TRBV4-2,CASSHEFRDYPFF
TRBJ2-2,TRBV28,CASREPDVTGELFF
TRBJ1-1,TRBV20-1,CSAQSTTLNTEAFF
TRBJ1-1,TRBV29-1,CSATGPNTEAFF
TRBJ1-1,TRBV11-2,CASSLQGMNTEAFF
TRBJ2-1,TRBV9,CASMGEIYNEQFF
TRBJ1-3,TRBV28,CASRGGRWPDGNTIYF
TRBJ2-2,TRBV2,CASSVGQGVRGTGELFF
TRBJ1-5,TRBV27,CASSTTRNQPQHF
TRBJ2-6,TRBV12-3/TRBV12-4,CASSFSGGELSGANVLTF
TRBJ2-7,TRBV15,CATSRDLSRSSGGKPSMYEQYF
TRBJ2-2,TRBV5-4,CASSPGLAGANTGELFF
TRBJ2-5,TRBV11-2,CASSLGPYQETQYF
TRBJ1-1,TRBV6-1,CASSEGRQGRDEAFF
TRBJ1-1,TRBV20-1,CSADEGYSEAFF
TRBJ1-1,TRBV3-1,CASSGVRGGHPEAFF
TRBJ2-2,TRBV12-3/TRBV12-4,CASVGPGQGSTNTGELFF
TRBJ1-5,TRBV6-1,CASRGPGPNWDQPQHF
TRBJ1-1,TRBV12-3/TRBV12-4,CASSLTGGGTEAFF
TRBJ1-5,TRBV19,CASTVQGGYQPQHF
TRBJ2-7,TRBV5-1,CASSLESGAYEQYF
TRBJ1-2,TRBV19,CASSISGYGYTF